The present TCR beta chain was sequenced within a study of OX40 agonist ivuxolimab in advanced cancers. Whole-study context: In this trial design, patients received ivuxolimab intravenously at 0.01 to 10 mg/kg every 2 weeks.

TCRdb keeps only in-frame clones here, not all; method: immunoSEQ multiplex PCR. The sample holds approximately 62,000 clones; roughly 88% are singletons and the top ten take around 5.1%. Autoimmune disease history or systemic immunosuppression led to patients being barred. Details on this clone: No antigen is known for it.

Points from the study as a whole: Clonal expansion was seen in CD4+ and CD8+ blood T cells by week 6 at 0.1 to 3.0 mg/kg. Among the lowest peripheral clonal expansion occurred in 0.1-3.0 mg/kg partial responders.

This CDR3 contains 15 residues. Germline values: CDR1 MDHEN, CDR2 SYDVKM. V was pared by 2 bases and J by 2 bases, with 10 bases between. This TCR derives from an adult with an advanced solid tumor such as melanoma, head and neck, liver or kidney cancer. This sequence joins TRBV28 and TRBJ1-3; maybe TRBD1 (5 bases). The source material was CD4+ or CD8+ T cells sorted from blood, sampled in a trial of the OX40 agonist ivuxolimab. DNA of the CDR3: TGTGCCAGCAGTTTAGGGGGGTCCGCTGGAAACACCATATATTTT. Protein product: CASSLGGSAGNTIYF.